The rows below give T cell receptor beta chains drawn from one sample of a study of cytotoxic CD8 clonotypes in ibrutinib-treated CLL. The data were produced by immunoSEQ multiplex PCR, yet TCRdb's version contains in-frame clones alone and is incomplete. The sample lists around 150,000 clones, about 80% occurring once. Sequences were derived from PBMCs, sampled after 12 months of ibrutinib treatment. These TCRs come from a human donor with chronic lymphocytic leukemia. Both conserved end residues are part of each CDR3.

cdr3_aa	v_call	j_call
CASSFDPPDSTEAFF	TRBV5-1	TRBJ1-1
CASCLEGTTTFQETQYF	TRBV28	TRBJ2-5
CASSSPGTIKYF	TRBV7-9	TRBJ2-7
CSVAGQRSRDIEAFF	TRBV29-1	TRBJ1-1
CASRRGGTGTMNTEAFF	TRBV2	TRBJ1-1
CASSPQIYNSPLHF	TRBV2	TRBJ1-6
CASSQFEGLANYNEQFF	TRBV4-3	TRBJ2-1
CASSVAGQDTQYF	TRBV19	TRBJ2-3
CASKQPAKETQYF	TRBV6-1	TRBJ2-5
CASSLGLAGMTQYF	TRBV7-2	TRBJ2-3
CASSLQKTGTGLFDEQYF	TRBV28	TRBJ2-7
CASIQRHSLNTEAFF	TRBV6-1	TRBJ1-1
CASTNSDTQYF	TRBV7-2	TRBJ2-3
CASETGGSGGYTF	TRBV19	TRBJ1-2
CASSRARGQYF	TRBV5-5	TRBJ2-5
CASSRGGISDTQYF	TRBV4-1	TRBJ2-3
CASSLANNPSGANVLTF	TRBV7-2	TRBJ2-6
CASSPSGGFEQYF	TRBV18	TRBJ2-7
CASSSPAVGTEAFF	TRBV6-5	TRBJ1-1
CASKGNSDYEQYF	TRBV5-1	TRBJ2-7
CARAKGRQKFTLYEQYF	TRBV19	TRBJ2-7
CSVALRQSYEQYF	TRBV29-1	TRBJ2-7
CARCRGAGGYTF	TRBV19	TRBJ1-2
CASSQMGGTSVFPETQYF	TRBV4-2	TRBJ2-5
CASSLNLREGSYEQYF	TRBV28	TRBJ2-7
CASSIGLADTQYF	TRBV19	TRBJ2-3
CASSLTRRDSPLHF	TRBV6-4	TRBJ1-6
CASSLLRGQQNTEAFF	TRBV5-1	TRBJ1-1
CASSQRGYSYNEQFF	TRBV5-1	TRBJ2-1
CASSSDRQETQYF	TRBV7-3	TRBJ2-5
CASSPAGGRSYNEQFF	TRBV7-3	TRBJ2-1
CASSSDLGEAFF	TRBV5-5	TRBJ1-1
CASSDQTLTEQFF	TRBV6-1	TRBJ2-1
CASMLARSTDTQYF	TRBV28	TRBJ2-3
CASSLPSEETQYF	TRBV7-2	TRBJ2-5
CATGQGLDNSPLHF	TRBV10-3	TRBJ1-6
CASRYSSGKNQPQHF	TRBV6-5	TRBJ1-5
CASSTPTGRFTGELFF	TRBV5-5	TRBJ2-2
CASSQEGGASSYNSPLHF	TRBV4-1	TRBJ1-6
CASSRGTSGRAYEQYF	TRBV4-1	NA
CASSPGLAGVYEQYF	TRBV18	TRBJ2-7
CASNREGVYNEQFF	TRBV7-9	TRBJ2-1
CASKRGQGNYGYTF	TRBV6-1	TRBJ1-2
CASSQETGGYYGYTF	TRBV4-1	TRBJ1-2
CASSDQGSNQPQHF	TRBV2	TRBJ1-5
CASTGPGSGTGELFF	TRBV9	TRBJ2-2
CASSTRSGTGGRHEQFF	TRBV19	TRBJ2-1
CAWRQAAGYTF	TRBV30	TRBJ1-2
CASSRRGQGQETQYF	TRBV28	TRBJ2-5
CASSETWGRSTGELFF	TRBV25-1	TRBJ2-2
CATSRDKTGQGASGYTF	TRBV15	TRBJ1-2
CASSKDSASSGANVLTF	TRBV18	TRBJ2-6
CASSETLEQYF	TRBV2	TRBJ2-7
CASIMRVGDTQYF	TRBV28	TRBJ2-3
CASQRVNTEAFF	TRBV2	TRBJ1-1
CASSEDFRRIRFF	TRBV6-4	TRBJ2-1
CASSREEWETQYF	TRBV6-4	TRBJ2-5
CAIRYGTSGRANHEQYF	TRBV10-3	TRBJ2-7
CASSPGLNTEAFF	TRBV18	TRBJ1-1
CGGTVNTGELFF	TRBV7-9	TRBJ2-2